The 27 T cell receptor beta chains reported below all come from one sample, sequenced in a study of metastatic and nonmetastatic thyroid tumors. TCRdb reprocessed the PCR reads using MiXCR. Seen here are fewer than 40,000 clones, about a sixth observed once, and the top ten hold 5.5% to 7%. All patients were treatment-naive before thyroid surgery. The specimen was blood. Source of these receptors: a male donor with papillary thyroid cancer or a benign thyroid nodule (not recorded which). Some clones in this sample may be carry-over from other donors' samples.

V and J are TRBV5-1 and TRBJ2-2; the match to TRBD2 covers 7 bases. Germline lookup yields CDR1 SGHRS and CDR2 YFSETQ. After removal of 4 bases from V and 6 bases from J, the junction contained 18 bases not matched to a gene. The length of the CDR3 is 18 residues. The CDR3 nucleotides read TGCGCCAGCAGCACACAGTGGGCGACTAGCTGGAGTTCCGGGGAGCTGTTTTTT. Protein: CASSTQWATSWSSGELFF.

This clone turned up a few times. A read error is possible here, since a much larger clone lies one base away. The chain links TRBV29-1 to TRBJ2-1; unclear D gene. The length of the CDR3 is 10 residues. Germline V gene lookup returns CDR1 SQVTM and CDR2 ANQGSEA. CDR3 coding DNA: TGCAGCGTTGAAGACGGCGAGCAGTTATTC. Protein: CSVEDGEQLF.

This clone came up many times. The V call is TRBV20-1, the J call TRBJ2-7; TRBD1 is a possible D gene (6 bases). V lost 0 bases and J 5 bases, leaving 14 bases between the germline ends. The CDR3 has 14 amino acids. Germline assignment: CDR1 DFQATT and CDR2 SNEGSKA (reference sequence). The CDR3 DNA is TGCAGTGCTAGAGATACAGGGATGGTTAACGAGCAGTACTTC. Translating gives CSARDTGMVNEQYF.

The rearrangement links TRBV7-9 to TRBJ1-5, with D possibly matching TRBD1 (5 bases). The CDR3 is 14 residues long. The V gene's germline CDR1 is SEHNR and CDR2 FQNEAQ (reference sequence). V lost 6 bases to trimming and J lost 3 bases, with 12 bases between them. The CDR3 is CASRMGGANQPQHF. CDR3 in DNA: TGTGCCAGCAGAATGGGGGGAGCCAATCAGCCCCAGCATTTT.

This clone came up many times. This chain links TRBV5-1 with TRBJ2-3; D is uncertain. The germline V gene has CDR1 SGHRS and CDR2 YFSETQ. Trimming removed 1 base from V and 1 base from J, with 10 bases in between. The CDR3 spans 15 residues. Written as DNA, the CDR3 is TGCGCCAGCAGCTTGATAGCAAGGCGCACAGATACGCAGTATTTT. This codes for CASSLIARRTDTQYF.

The chain combines TRBV12-5 with TRBJ2-1, with unresolved D. Trimming left V 6 bases short and J 8 bases short, with 14 bases between. This CDR3 region has 13 residues. The germline CDR1 and CDR2 sequences are LGHNT and FRNRAP. The CDR3, as DNA: TGTGCTAGTGGGCGCCCCCAGGACGATGAGCAGTTCTTC. Translated, it gives CASGRPQDDEQFF.

V gene TRBV5-1 combines with J gene TRBJ2-3, with D possibly TRBD1 on 5 matching bases. Trimming pared 4 bases from V and 0 bases from J, leaving 15 bases between. The CDR3 consists of 16 residues. Per the germline V gene, CDR1 is SGHRS and CDR2 is YFSETQ. CDR3 in amino acids: CASSVRPTASTDTQYF. The CDR3 DNA reads as TGCGCCAGCAGCGTCCGCCCGACAGCTAGCACAGATACGCAGTATTTT.

This clone appeared a single time. The chain employs TRBV20-1 and TRBJ2-7; 7 positions agree with TRBD1. Unmatched junction bases numbered 12, after V lost 2 bases and J lost 2 bases. The CDR3 totals 16 residues. Germline assignment: CDR1 DFQATT and CDR2 SNEGSKA (reference sequence). The CDR3 DNA reads TGCAGTGCTAGAATCCCCATTAGACAGGGCACCTACGAGCAGTACTTC. This encodes CSARIPIRQGTYEQYF.

This clone was recorded many times. The chain carries TRBV25-1 and TRBJ1-1; the D is unclear. This CDR3 has 13 amino acids. Germline lookup yields CDR1 MGHDK and CDR2 SYGVNS. The CDR3 DNA reads as TGTGCAAGCCAGGTTGGGTTGAACACTGAAGCTTTCTTT. It yields the protein CASQVGLNTEAFF.

A note on this clone: A much larger clone lies one base from this, so it may be a read error. This chain links TRBV29-1 with TRBJ2-7, with 9 bases lining up with TRBD2. This CDR3 region has 14 residues. The trim removed 7 bases at V and 2 bases at J, leaving 9 bases unmatched. Looked up from germline, CDR1 is SQVTM and CDR2 is ANQGSEA. The CDR3, as DNA: TGCAGCGCCTCGGGACTAGCATCCACCTACGAGCAGTACTTC. Its translation is CSASGLASTYEQYF.

This clone was recorded many times. The chain employs TRBV19 and TRBJ2-1; perhaps TRBD2 as D (6 bases). Per germline, CDR1 LNHDA and CDR2 SQIVND (reference sequence). Trimming took 6 bases from V and 4 from J, leaving 19 bases between them. CDR3 length: 16 residues. The CDR3 spells CASSKFAGTGYNEQFF. The CDR3 coding sequence is TGTGCCAGTAGCAAATTTGCCGGGACTGGGTACAATGAGCAGTTCTTC.

Many counts were recorded for this clone. V and J are TRBV5-4 and TRBJ2-7; possibly TRBD2 for D (6 bases). Germline lookup yields CDR1 SGHNT and CDR2 YYREEE (reference sequence). V gave up 1 base and J gave up 3 bases, with 8 bases separating them. The CDR3 spans 13 residues. CDR3 region: CASSLSEGYEQYF. The CDR3 DNA follows: TGTGCCAGCAGCTTGTCGGAGGGCTACGAGCAGTACTTC.

This clone was recorded at least ten times. The chain joins TRBV7-3 to TRBJ2-2, with TRBD2 identical over 9 bases. Germline V lookup: CDR1 SGHTA, CDR2 FQGTGA. The ends lost 4 bases at V and 5 bases at J; junction bases unmatched: 5. The CDR3 extends over 15 amino acids. The CDR3 region has the DNA TGTGCCAGCAGCTCCGCGGGGGGGCTTACCGGGGAGCTGTTTTTT. Amino acid sequence: CASSSAGGLTGELFF.

This clone appeared many times. This rearrangement joins TRBV15 to TRBJ2-5; weak D call: TRBD2 (5 bases). The ends were cut back, 5 bases at V and 2 bases at J, with 6 bases in the middle. The CDR3 is 12 amino acids. Germline V CDR1 and CDR2: LNHNV, YYDKDF (reference sequence). The CDR3 DNA follows: TGTGCCACCAGCCGAGGGCAAGAGACCCAGTACTTC. Translation gives CATSRGQETQYF.

This chain links TRBV11-3 with TRBJ2-7, with D unresolved. Germline V CDR1 and CDR2: SGHNT, YENEEA. The CDR3 runs 13 residues. V lost 1 base and J lost 3, with 7 bases in between. The CDR3 region is CASSLGVVYEQYF. CDR3 nucleotide sequence: TGTGCCAGCAGCTTAGGGGTCGTCTACGAGCAGTACTTC.

This clone was picked up many times. This rearrangement joins TRBV6-2 or TRBV6-3 to TRBJ2-5; D perhaps matches TRBD2 (6 bases). Between the trimmed V and J ends, which lost 2 bases and 4 bases, there was a span of 26 bases. Germline V gives CDR1 MNHEY, CDR2 SVGEGT. The CDR3 runs 19 residues. The CDR3 DNA reads as TGTGCCAGCAGTTACCCCCGAATGAGTACTAGCCCGGTAAGAGAGACCCAGTACTTC. It codes for CASSYPRMSTSPVRETQYF.

Remarks on this clone: This may arise from a read error, as a much more abundant clone is one base away. V is TRBV11-3 and J is TRBJ2-1, with 11 positions matching TRBD2. CDR1 SGHNT and CDR2 YENEEA come from the germline V gene. This CDR3 region has 16 residues. CDR3 coding DNA: TGTGCCAGTATGACTAGCGGGGCCCAATGGGACAACGAGCAGTTCTTC. Amino acid sequence: CASMTSGAQWDNEQFF.

This clone was picked up many times. This chain joins TRBV19 and TRBJ2-2; TRBD1 might be the D (6 bases). CDR1 LNHDA and CDR2 SQIVND come from the germline V gene (reference sequence). V lost 11 bases to trimming and J lost 3 bases, with 16 bases between them. The CDR3 length is 14 residues. CDR3 region: CASYQQGYTGELFF. The CDR3 DNA is TGTGCCTCCTACCAACAGGGATACACCGGGGAGCTGTTTTTT.

This clone was counted many times. The chain carries TRBV30 and TRBJ1-6; a weak D match, TRBD1 (6 bases). This CDR3 region has 15 residues. The germline CDR1 and CDR2 sequences are GTSNPN and SVGIG (reference sequence). Trimming shortened V by 2 bases and J by 8 bases, and 16 bases separated the two germline ends. The CDR3 DNA is TGTGCCTGGAGTACAGGGATGATGAGGGATTCACCCCTCCACTTT. As protein: CAWSTGMMRDSPLHF.

This clone is judged medium-sized. This chain connects TRBV27 to TRBJ2-3, with 8 bases that match TRBD2. V lost 5 bases to trimming and J lost 4 bases; unmatched junction nucleotides: 2. The germline CDR1 and CDR2 sequences are MNHEY and SMNVEV (reference sequence). The CDR3 is 13 residues long. This chain's CDR3 is CASSSGSSDTQYF. The CDR3 DNA reads TGTGCCAGCAGTAGCGGGAGTTCAGATACGCAGTATTTT.

This clone was counted at least ten times. The rearrangement uses TRBV12-3 or TRBV12-4 and TRBJ2-1; 7 bases line up with TRBD1. This CDR3 spans 16 amino acids. The V and J ends lost 7 bases and 4 bases, in that order; junction bases with no gene match: 13. The CDR3 nucleotides are TGTGCCAGCACCCTTTTCGGTACAGGGGTGTACAATGAGCAGTTCTTC. This translates into CASTLFGTGVYNEQFF.

This clone was found many times. The V call is TRBV20-1, the J call TRBJ2-5, with D unclear. The germline CDR1 and CDR2 sequences are DFQATT and SNEGSKA (reference sequence). There are 15 residues in the CDR3. The V end was cut by 1 base, the J end by 1 base, with 13 bases between. The CDR3 DNA sequence: TGCAGTGCTAGAGCACCAGGCGCAGCCCAAGAGACCCAGTACTTC. Translation: CSARAPGAAQETQYF.

This clone was observed at least ten times. The rearrangement uses TRBV6-4 and TRBJ2-2; 9 nucleotides line up with TRBD1. Germline values: CDR1 MRHNA, CDR2 SNTAGT. With 6 bases clipped from V and 6 bases from J, the junction kept 11 bases outside the gene matches. CDR3 length equals 16 residues. CDR3 DNA: TGTGCCAGCAGATCATCCCCCGGGACAGGGTCCGGGGAGCTGTTTTTT. This translates into CASRSSPGTGSGELFF.

There are many counts of this clone. J is TRBJ1-6 and V is TRBV11-3; no definite D call. The ends were cut back, 5 bases at V and 2 bases at J, with 7 bases in the middle. CDR3 length: 14 amino acids. Germline CDR1 SGHNT, CDR2 YENEEA. CDR3 nucleotide sequence: TGTGCCAGCAGCCAAAATCCCTATAATTCACCCCTCCACTTT. Its protein is CASSQNPYNSPLHF.

The count of this clone is one. The CDR3 spells CASRPAGAGEQYF. DNA for the CDR3: TGCGCCAGCAGGCCGGCAGGGGCTGGCGAGCAGTACTTC. The chain is built from TRBV5-1 and TRBJ2-7; perhaps TRBD1 as D (6 bases). V shed 5 bases and J shed 6 bases, with 15 bases lying between them. Germline lookup yields CDR1 SGHRS and CDR2 YFSETQ. This CDR3 has 13 residues.

This clone is deemed medium-sized (0.01 to 0.1%). The chain employs TRBV6-1 and TRBJ2-7; 7 nucleotides line up with TRBD2. The germline V gene has CDR1 MNHNS and CDR2 SASEGT. After removal of 6 bases from V and 2 bases from J, the junction contained 13 bases not matched to a gene. The CDR3 sequence is 16 residues long. In DNA form, the CDR3 reads TGTGCCAGCAGCCAGTCATCCCGGGGGGTGACCTACGAGCAGTACTTC. Its translation is CASSQSSRGVTYEQYF.

This clone was observed at least ten times. V and J are TRBV29-1 and TRBJ2-1; possibly TRBD2 for D (6 bases). This CDR3 is 16 amino acids long. With 0 bases removed from V and 1 base from J, the gap between germline ends came to 13 bases. The germline V gene has CDR1 SQVTM and CDR2 ANQGSEA. For the CDR3, the DNA is TGCAGCGTTGAAGATCCGGGGAGGACTTCCTACAATGAGCAGTTCTTC. Translating gives CSVEDPGRTSYNEQFF.